The 25 T cell receptor beta chains reported below all come from one sample, sequenced in a study of blood T cell repertoires in COVID-19. Clones were read by immunoSEQ multiplex PCR, and TCRdb kept only the in-frame ones, dropping some. The top ten hold roughly 0.78% of the sample, which has around 210,000 clones, less than 90% seen once. The material sequenced was peripheral blood. Source of these receptors: a woman aged 70-85 years with acute or convalescent COVID-19.

This clone was observed a handful of times. The same CDR3 arises from other DNA sequences in this sample as well. The J gene is TRBJ1-3, the V gene TRBV9; D is possibly TRBD1 (6 bases). Trimming took 2 bases from V and 0 from J, leaving 12 bases between them. This CDR3 region has 16 residues. CDR1 is SGDLS, CDR2 YYNGEE, per germline. The CDR3 protein is CASSVDRPSSGNTIYF. The CDR3 bases are TGTGCCAGCAGCGTTGACAGGCCAAGCTCTGGAAACACCATATATTTT.

Concerning this clone: Distinct nucleotide sequences in the sample also encode this CDR3. V and J are TRBV5-6 and TRBJ2-5, with TRBD2 matching 14 bases. This CDR3 region has 14 residues. J gave up 4 bases and V 4 bases, and 0 bases lay outside the gene matches. Per the germline V gene, CDR1 is SGHDT and CDR2 is YYEEEE. Here the CDR3 reads CASSGTSGGETQYF. As DNA, the CDR3 is TGTGCCAGCAGCGGGACTAGCGGGGGAGAGACCCAGTACTTC.

This clone was detected once. This sequence joins TRBV27 and TRBJ1-6; D gene ambiguous. V was clipped by 2 bases and J by 0 bases, with 14 bases between them. The germline CDR1 and CDR2 sequences are MNHEY and SMNVEV (reference sequence). The length of the CDR3 is 18 residues. The CDR3 reads CASSLEGRLSSYNSPLHF. The CDR3 DNA follows: TGTGCCAGCAGTTTAGAGGGTCGATTAAGCTCCTATAATTCACCCCTCCACTTT.

The count of this clone is one. This chain links TRBV30 with TRBJ1-1; D remains unclear. V lost 4 bases and J 1 base, leaving 13 bases between the germline ends. The CDR3 loop spans 14 amino acids. Per germline, CDR1 GTSNPN and CDR2 SVGIG (reference sequence). CDR3 region: CAWKSVSANTEAFF. DNA for the CDR3: TGTGCCTGGAAGTCGGTCAGCGCGAACACTGAAGCTTTCTTT.

The rearrangement uses TRBV7-2 and TRBJ1-3; a weak D match, TRBD1 (5 bases). Deletions cut 5 bases from V and 4 bases from J, with 15 bases between. The CDR3 contains 15 residues. Germline CDR1 is SGHTA and CDR2 is FQGNSA. The CDR3 spells CASSQVRGFGNTIYF. The CDR3 region has the DNA TGTGCCAGCAGCCAGGTTCGGGGGTTCGGAAACACCATATATTTT.

The chain joins TRBV19 to TRBJ2-3; 8 positions agree with TRBD1. The CDR3 is made up of 14 amino acids. CDR1 LNHDA and CDR2 SQIVND come from the germline V gene (reference sequence). V shed 5 bases and J 0 bases; nucleotides not matched to a gene: 1. The CDR3 nucleotides are TGTGCCAGTAGTCGGACAGGGAGCACAGATACGCAGTATTTT. Amino acids: CASSRTGSTDTQYF.

The chain links TRBV29-1 to TRBJ2-5; 7 nucleotides align to TRBD2. Germline assignment: CDR1 SQVTM and CDR2 ANQGSEA. V was clipped by 3 bases and J by 3 bases; unmatched bases: 7. The CDR3 consists of 14 residues. The CDR3 nucleotides read TGCAGCGTTGACCCGGATGGGGGGGAAGAGACCCAGTACTTC. This encodes CSVDPDGGEETQYF.

The V gene is TRBV6-5, the J gene TRBJ2-5; no clear D. V lost 3 bases and J 0 bases, leaving 11 bases between the germline ends. The CDR3 covers 15 residues. Germline V gives CDR1 MNHEY, CDR2 SVGAGI. The CDR3 bases are TGTGCCAGCAGTTATTCGGAGTTAGACCAAGAGACCCAGTACTTC. Its translation: CASSYSELDQETQYF.

This sequence joins TRBV7-9 and TRBJ2-3; no clear D gene. The length of the CDR3 is 14 residues. Germline CDR1 is SEHNR and CDR2 is FQNEAQ (reference sequence). Deletions cut 5 bases from V and 1 base from J, with 10 bases between. This chain's CDR3 is CASSPGRGTDTQYF. The CDR3 DNA reads TGTGCCAGCAGCCCCGGCCGGGGCACAGATACGCAGTATTTT.

In the case of this clone: This sample includes further DNA sequences coding for the same CDR3. The rearrangement links TRBV5-1 to TRBJ1-2; D gene ambiguous. V gave up 0 bases and J gave up 6 bases, with 9 bases separating them. This CDR3 comprises 13 residues. Per germline, CDR1 SGHRS and CDR2 YFSETQ. The chain's CDR3 is CASSLGEADGYTF. CDR3 nucleotide sequence: TGCGCCAGCAGCTTGGGCGAAGCTGATGGCTACACCTTC.

The chain combines TRBV29-1 with TRBJ1-5, with 9 positions matching TRBD1. Germline-derived CDR1 and CDR2 are SQVTM and ANQGSEA. Losses at the gene ends were 6 bases for V and 6 bases for J; bases not matched to a gene: 9. CDR3 size: 14 residues. CDR3 loop: CSVKQGAGTQPQHF. CDR3 bases: TGCAGCGTAAAACAGGGGGCCGGCACTCAGCCCCAGCATTTT.

This chain joins TRBV5-1 and TRBJ1-2, with TRBD1 identical over 7 bases. The CDR3 has 15 amino acids. Per the germline V gene, CDR1 is SGHRS and CDR2 is YFSETQ. The trim removed 0 bases at V and 8 bases at J, leaving 10 bases unmatched. In DNA form, the CDR3 reads TGCGCCAGCAGCTTGGCCGCGGCAAGGGGGCCCGGCTACACCTTC. This sequence encodes CASSLAAARGPGYTF.

The chain links TRBV7-3 to TRBJ2-3; 7 bases are a match to TRBD2. V lost 5 bases and J lost 5; bases outside the gene matches: 10. This CDR3 region has 15 residues. From germline, CDR1 is SGHTA and CDR2 FQGTGA. In nucleotides, the CDR3 is TGTGCCAGCAGCAAAGCGGGCGGGAGTATAGATACGCAGTATTTT. Its protein product is CASSKAGGSIDTQYF.

This clone has a handful of counts. The gene calls are TRBV2 and TRBJ2-7; D unclear. This CDR3 region has 11 residues. The V gene's germline CDR1 is SNHLY and CDR2 FYNNEI. Trimming shortened V by 8 bases and J by 3 bases, and 8 bases separated the two germline ends. Written as DNA, the CDR3 is TGTGCCAGCGTCGCCGGCTACGAGCAGTACTTC. Translation gives CASVAGYEQYF.

The chain couples TRBV10-3 to TRBJ1-2, with 9 bases matching TRBD1. V was pared by 0 bases and J by 7 bases, with 6 bases of the junction left unmatched. This CDR3 has 15 amino acids. Germline assignment: CDR1 ENHRY and CDR2 SYGVKD. The chain's CDR3 is CAISESDRGLVGYTF. The CDR3 nucleotides read TGTGCCATCAGTGAGTCGGACAGGGGACTGGTTGGCTACACCTTC.

The V and J genes are TRBV18 and TRBJ2-1; maybe TRBD2 (5 bases). Trimming removed 3 bases from V and 6 bases from J, with 9 bases in between. The CDR3 runs 13 residues. CDR1 KGHSH and CDR2 LQKENI come from the germline V gene. The CDR3 coding sequence is TGTGCCAGCTCACCGGACTTCTTCAATGAGCAGTTCTTC. Encoded protein: CASSPDFFNEQFF.

The chain employs TRBV25-1 and TRBJ2-5; the match to TRBD2 covers 7 bases. Germline lookup yields CDR1 MGHDK and CDR2 SYGVNS. The trim removed 5 bases at V and 2 bases at J, leaving 8 bases unmatched. This CDR3 has 15 residues. Written as DNA, the CDR3 is TGTGCCAGCAGTCCCCGGCGGGGGACGCAAGAGACCCAGTACTTC. It is translated as CASSPRRGTQETQYF.

This chain connects TRBV2 to TRBJ2-4; 7 nucleotides agree with TRBD2. V shed 5 bases, J shed 4 bases, and the junction held 8 bases outside the gene matches. Germline V CDR1 and CDR2: SNHLY, FYNNEI. CDR3 size: 15 residues. This CDR3 is CASSIPGTTKNIQYF. CDR3 nucleotide sequence: TGTGCCAGCAGTATCCCCGGGACTACAAAAAACATTCAGTACTTC.

With regard to this clone: The identical CDR3 is also encoded by other nucleotide sequences in the sample. V gene TRBV6-5 combines with J gene TRBJ2-7, with a weak D call TRBD2 (6 bases). The CDR3 is 15 amino acids. CDR1 and CDR2 (germline): MNHEY, SVGAGI. Between the trimmed V and J ends, which lost 0 bases and 1 base, there was a span of 10 bases. CDR3: CASSYSTGGSYEQYF. The CDR3 DNA reads as TGTGCCAGCAGTTACTCGACCGGGGGATCCTACGAGCAGTACTTC.

This chain joins TRBV6-4 and TRBJ2-2; 10 nucleotides line up with TRBD2. After removal of 5 bases from V and 0 bases from J, the junction contained 3 bases not matched to a gene. The CDR3 is 16 residues long. The germline V gene encodes CDR1 MRHNA and CDR2 SNTAGT. The CDR3 coding sequence is TGTGCCAGCAGTACACTAGCGGGAACGAACACCGGGGAGCTGTTTTTT. As protein: CASSTLAGTNTGELFF.

The rearrangement links TRBV12-3 or TRBV12-4 to TRBJ1-4; no firm D call. The CDR3 has 13 amino acids. Trimming removed 7 bases at V and 8 bases at J, with 14 bases between. The CDR3 nucleotides are TGTGCCAGCACCTTAGGGCCGGGGGAAAAACTGTTTTTT. Its protein is CASTLGPGEKLFF.

This chain joins TRBV7-3 and TRBJ1-1; D might be TRBD1 (5 bases). Looked up from germline, CDR1 is SGHTA and CDR2 is FQGTGA. Trimming cost V 7 bases and J 1 base, with 19 bases left between them. The CDR3 has 16 residues. CDR3 nucleotide sequence: TGTGCCAGCACCCCATCCCCGGGTAGGGGGAACACTGAAGCTTTCTTT. Its translation is CASTPSPGRGNTEAFF.

There are a few counts of this clone. J is TRBJ2-7 and V is TRBV29-1, with D unresolved. V was trimmed by 2 bases and J by 4 bases, leaving 9 bases between them. Germline V gene lookup returns CDR1 SQVTM and CDR2 ANQGSEA. The CDR3 extends over 12 amino acids. CDR3 sequence reads: CSVELGSYEQYF. The CDR3 bases are TGCAGCGTTGAACTAGGATCATACGAGCAGTACTTC.

V and J are TRBV11-2 and TRBJ1-1; D possibly corresponds to TRBD1 (6 bases). Germline CDR1 and CDR2: SGHAT and FQNNGV. Trimming stripped 5 bases from V and 5 bases from J, with 24 bases between. The CDR3 is 17 amino acids. The CDR3: CASSPQGVQGGKTEAFF. For the CDR3, the DNA is TGTGCCAGCAGCCCCCAAGGGGTACAGGGAGGGAAGACTGAAGCTTTCTTT.

This sequence joins TRBV2 and TRBJ2-1, with 9 bases aligning to TRBD2. V shed 6 bases, J shed 9 bases, and the junction held 12 bases outside the gene matches. Germline assignment: CDR1 SNHLY and CDR2 FYNNEI. This CDR3 comprises 15 residues. Written as DNA, the CDR3 is TGTGCCAGCAGCCAGGGGCGGGAGGGCGTATTTGAGCAGTTCTTC. Translating gives CASSQGREGVFEQFF.